The present entry profiles one T cell receptor (beta chain) with its context. The antigen is undetermined. Method: immunoSEQ multiplex PCR; TCRdb's copy keeps in-frame clones and lacks some. The table shows more than 110,000 clones, with around 90% occurring only once. The data originate from a study of T cell responses to AZD1222 COVID-19 vaccine. Findings and caveats of the study: There were repertoire samples only from the period after the peak T cell response. Vaccine-associated CD4 TCRs ranged over spike, dominating at 160-218 and 743-854. Donor demographics were predominantly white British with a female majority; clonal diversity may be underestimated.

CDR1 is SGHAT and CDR2 is FQNNGV in the germline V gene. The V and J ends lost 0 bases and 12 bases respectively, with 8 bases between them. CDR3 size: 12 residues. This receptor was taken from an adult in good health. The specimen was peripheral blood, collected on day 0 of AZD1222 vaccination. The chain combines TRBV11-2 with TRBJ1-4; D remains ambiguous. The CDR3 reads CASSLDHGQLFF. Here the CDR3 DNA reads TGTGCCAGCAGCTTAGATCATGGGCAACTGTTTTTT.